Listed below are T cell receptor beta chains from one sample, sequenced in a study of blood T cell repertoires in COVID-19. Clones were read by immunoSEQ multiplex PCR, and TCRdb kept only the in-frame ones, dropping some. The table has approximately 390,000 clones, around 90% seen once. Sequenced material: PBMCs or T cells enriched from blood (not recorded which). The receptors come from a woman in her 40s with acute COVID-19. Both conserved end residues are part of each CDR3. A row's size may be missing; if present it is once, few, many or a size class.

clone size: NA
V gene: TRBV5-1
J gene: TRBJ2-5
CDR3 protein: CASSLVGTEETQYF

clone size: NA
V gene: TRBV18
J gene: TRBJ2-3
CDR3 protein: CASSPLASGGADTQYF

clone size: NA
V gene: TRBV30
J gene: TRBJ2-1
CDR3 protein: CAWSLVSGGRSYNEQFF

clone size: few
V gene: TRBV7-9
J gene: TRBJ2-5
CDR3 protein: CASSLRTSGRQETQYF

clone size: NA
V gene: TRBV5-4
J gene: TRBJ2-3
CDR3 protein: CASSSDSYTDTQYF

clone size: once
V gene: TRBV5-1
J gene: TRBJ2-5
CDR3 protein: CASSLGTGKETQYF

clone size: NA
V gene: TRBV21-1
J gene: TRBJ2-2
CDR3 protein: CASKWTPANTGELFF

clone size: once
V gene: TRBV30
J gene: TRBJ1-1
CDR3 protein: CALGQAGEAFF

clone size: NA
V gene: TRBV4-1
J gene: TRBJ1-1
CDR3 protein: CASSQDGGQGRRNTEAFF

clone size: NA
V gene: TRBV10-3
J gene: TRBJ1-1
CDR3 protein: CAISEVQGYTEAFF

clone size: once
V gene: TRBV7-9
J gene: TRBJ1-2
CDR3 protein: CASSLRQGHNYGYTF

clone size: NA
V gene: TRBV28
J gene: TRBJ1-5
CDR3 protein: CASSFSGLRIGSNQPQHF

clone size: once
V gene: TRBV7-2
J gene: TRBJ1-2
CDR3 protein: CASSPDSDRDNYGYTF

clone size: NA
V gene: TRBV12-3/TRBV12-4
J gene: TRBJ2-7
CDR3 protein: CASRGQGREQYF

clone size: NA
V gene: TRBV29-1
J gene: TRBJ2-7
CDR3 protein: CSVAGTSYEQYF

clone size: NA
V gene: TRBV5-1
J gene: TRBJ2-1
CDR3 protein: CASSLDPGGYNEQFF

clone size: NA
V gene: TRBV18
J gene: TRBJ2-2
CDR3 protein: CASSPSQGTGELFF

clone size: NA
V gene: TRBV7-2
J gene: TRBJ2-5
CDR3 protein: CASSLERFGTQYF

clone size: NA
V gene: TRBV5-1
J gene: TRBJ2-5
CDR3 protein: CASSPLGETQYF

clone size: NA
V gene: TRBV5-1
J gene: TRBJ2-3
CDR3 protein: CASSLTASGVSDTQYF

clone size: few
V gene: TRBV5-8
J gene: TRBJ1-6
CDR3 protein: CASSLFSYSPLHF

clone size: NA
V gene: TRBV11-3
J gene: TRBJ2-2
CDR3 protein: CASSLGQANTGELFF

clone size: once
V gene: TRBV19
J gene: TRBJ1-6
CDR3 protein: CASSIRDRSSPLHF

clone size: NA
V gene: TRBV7-8
J gene: TRBJ1-1
CDR3 protein: CASSLGGRGRGEAFF

clone size: NA
V gene: TRBV18
J gene: TRBJ1-2
CDR3 protein: CASSPVGQAYGYTF

clone size: NA
V gene: TRBV5-5
J gene: TRBJ2-3
CDR3 protein: CASSLAGLAGGLTDTQYF

clone size: NA
V gene: TRBV5-1
J gene: TRBJ2-7
CDR3 protein: CASSLGWGGTAYEQYF

clone size: NA
V gene: TRBV7-8
J gene: TRBJ2-2
CDR3 protein: CASSSEGLMNTGELFF

clone size: NA
V gene: TRBV19
J gene: TRBJ1-1
CDR3 protein: CASRTRGGNTEAFF

clone size: once
V gene: TRBV5-1
J gene: TRBJ1-2
CDR3 protein: CASSWGGSADGYTF

clone size: NA
V gene: TRBV28
J gene: TRBJ2-3
CDR3 protein: CASSSGGGEGQYF

clone size: NA
V gene: TRBV5-1
J gene: TRBJ1-3
CDR3 protein: CASSLAPSSGNTIYF

clone size: NA
V gene: TRBV30
J gene: TRBJ1-1
CDR3 protein: CAWSVRENTEAFF

clone size: NA
V gene: TRBV5-1
J gene: TRBJ2-5
CDR3 protein: CASSTTAGGETQYF

clone size: NA
V gene: TRBV7-9
J gene: TRBJ2-4
CDR3 protein: CASSDTGSAGGHIQYF

clone size: NA
V gene: TRBV10-3
J gene: TRBJ2-7
CDR3 protein: CAISEHTAVSYEQYF

clone size: NA
V gene: TRBV7-2
J gene: TRBJ2-5
CDR3 protein: CASSSPRSKETQYF

clone size: NA
V gene: TRBV12-3/TRBV12-4
J gene: TRBJ2-2
CDR3 protein: CASSTGSELFF

clone size: NA
V gene: TRBV25-1
J gene: TRBJ1-6
CDR3 protein: CASRGQHNSPLHF

clone size: NA
V gene: TRBV12-3/TRBV12-4
J gene: TRBJ1-2
CDR3 protein: CASSATPNYGYTF

clone size: NA
V gene: TRBV6-5
J gene: TRBJ2-7
CDR3 protein: CATGAWSYEQYF

clone size: NA
V gene: TRBV19
J gene: TRBJ1-1
CDR3 protein: CASSLSGETLHTEAFF

clone size: NA
V gene: TRBV10-3
J gene: TRBJ2-5
CDR3 protein: CAISESRQGRGETQYF

clone size: NA
V gene: TRBV20-1
J gene: TRBJ1-5
CDR3 protein: CSASGAAGDQPQHF

clone size: NA
V gene: TRBV7-2
J gene: TRBJ2-5
CDR3 protein: CASSFPTSSETQYF

clone size: NA
V gene: TRBV19
J gene: TRBJ1-1
CDR3 protein: CASSIRSEGLNTEAFF

clone size: NA
V gene: TRBV6-5
J gene: TRBJ1-5
CDR3 protein: CASSYRQGSNQPQHF

clone size: NA
V gene: TRBV7-6
J gene: TRBJ1-6
CDR3 protein: CASSQTGGDVITLHF

clone size: NA
V gene: TRBV9
J gene: TRBJ2-3
CDR3 protein: CASSVVAAGGTDTQYF

clone size: once
V gene: TRBV11-2
J gene: TRBJ2-7
CDR3 protein: CASSFPQNF

clone size: NA
V gene: TRBV7-8
J gene: TRBJ2-7
CDR3 protein: CASSTQPASYEQYF

clone size: NA
V gene: TRBV3-1/TRBV3-2
J gene: TRBJ2-7
CDR3 protein: CASSQTLTGVEAEQYF

clone size: NA
V gene: TRBV13
J gene: TRBJ2-1
CDR3 protein: CASSLFRGGLNEQFF

clone size: NA
V gene: TRBV5-1
J gene: TRBJ1-4
CDR3 protein: CASSSPGEDEKLFF

clone size: NA
V gene: TRBV7-9
J gene: TRBJ2-1
CDR3 protein: CASSFGNEQFF

clone size: NA
V gene: TRBV30
J gene: TRBJ1-3
CDR3 protein: CAWSSGTVSGNTIYF

clone size: once
V gene: TRBV9
J gene: TRBJ2-1
CDR3 protein: CASSPYASGGTNEQFF